This section outlines one T cell receptor (beta chain) sequence together with its context. The entry originates in a study of shared clonotypes between healthy human individuals. Here immunoSEQ multiplex PCR was the method, and the copy in TCRdb shows in-frame clones only, minus some. Of roughly 2,500,000 clones listed, 93% are singletons. The V segment lost 4 bases and the J segment 1 base; nucleotides outside the gene matches: 7. CDR1 is SGDLS, CDR2 YYNGEE, per germline. The CDR3 length is 15 residues. This chain joins TRBV9 and TRBJ1-1; 7 nucleotides line up with TRBD1. The sample was naive CD4+ T cells from PBMCs. Specified subset: CD45RA+ positively selected. This clonotype was sampled from a young man in good health. Some clones in this sample may be carry-over from other donors' samples. The CDR3 sequence is CASSPRGQRNTEAFF. The CDR3 region has the DNA TGTGCCAGCAGCCCCAGGGGACAGAGGAACACTGAAGCTTTCTTT. The variable domain in full, completed from reference TRBV9 and TRBJ1-1, reads DSGVTQTPKHLITATGQRVTLRCSPRSGDLSVYWYQQSLDQGLQFLIQYYNGEERAKGNILERFSAQQFPDLHSELNLSSLELGDSALYFCASSPRGQRNTEAFFGQGTRLTVV.